The next 23 T cell receptor beta chains were all read from a single sample in a study of cytomegalovirus exposure and HLA in healthy donors. The PCR made use of 60 Vbeta and 13 Jbeta primers. Clones were sequenced by immunoSEQ multiplex PCR, and TCRdb holds only the in-frame ones, with some missing. The sample lists some 180,000 clones; more than 75% were seen once. Sequencing was performed on PBMCs. These receptors originate from a woman aged 30 to 39 in good health and CMV-seropositive.

Only a few counts were recorded for this clone. The V call is TRBV2, the J call TRBJ2-2, with D tentatively TRBD1 (6 bases). The germline CDR1 and CDR2 sequences are SNHLY and FYNNEI. CDR3 length: 12 amino acids. The CDR3 protein is CADRSNTGELFF. CDR3 bases: TGTGCGGACAGATCGAACACCGGGGAGCTGTTTTTT.

The chain links TRBV28 to TRBJ2-3, with D possibly being TRBD2 (7 bases). The CDR3 is made up of 14 amino acids. V dropped 5 bases and J dropped 4 bases, with 13 bases sitting between them. Germline loops: CDR1 MDHEN, CDR2 SYDVKM. For the CDR3, the DNA is TGTGCCAGCAGTCCCGGGGGGCCGGCAGATACGCAGTATTTT. It codes for CASSPGGPADTQYF.

In this sample, this clone turned up once. The gene calls are TRBV6-1 and TRBJ2-3; D is undetermined. Trimming took off 7 bases at V and 0 bases at J, with 11 bases between the two ends. The CDR3 is 14 residues long. The germline gives CDR1 MNHNS, CDR2 SASEGT. CDR3 region: CASIETLSTDTQYF. CDR3 nucleotides: TGTGCCAGCATAGAGACTCTTAGCACAGATACGCAGTATTTT.

The gene calls are TRBV4-3 and TRBJ1-4; D is perhaps TRBD1 (5 bases). V was cut by 3 bases and J by 2 bases, with 13 bases left in between. The CDR3 runs 16 residues. Germline assignment: CDR1 LGHNA and CDR2 YSLEER. CDR3 in amino acids: CASSQAPGGTNEKLFF. DNA for the CDR3: TGCGCCAGCAGCCAGGCCCCCGGGGGGACTAATGAAAAACTGTTTTTT.

A note on this clone: Additional DNA sequences in this sample encode the identical CDR3. The CDR3 loop reads CASRRTGYGYTF. The CDR3 DNA sequence: TGTGCCAGCCGGCGGACAGGCTATGGCTACACCTTC. This chain links TRBV6-5 with TRBJ1-2; 7 bases match TRBD1. This CDR3 is 12 amino acids long. V gave up 8 bases and J gave up 4 bases; unmatched junction bases: 4. CDR1 is MNHEY and CDR2 is SVGAGI in the germline V gene.

The chain employs TRBV19 and TRBJ1-5, with TRBD1 as a possible D gene (6 bases). V lost 9 bases and J 4 bases, leaving 19 bases between the germline ends. Per germline, CDR1 LNHDA and CDR2 SQIVND (reference sequence). This CDR3 is 15 amino acids long. The CDR3 DNA reads as TGTGCCAGCGACACCCCGGGGGGGGCTAATCAGCCCCAGCATTTT. Translated, it gives CASDTPGGANQPQHF.

This CDR3 is CASSFPGGAVGGEKLFF. The CDR3 DNA follows: TGTGCCAGCAGCTTCCCCGGCGGGGCAGTAGGTGGAGAAAAACTGTTTTTT. The J gene is TRBJ1-4, the V gene TRBV11-3; weak D call: TRBD1 (5 bases). Between the trimmed V and J ends, which lost 3 bases and 8 bases, there was a span of 22 bases. This CDR3 region has 17 residues. Germline V gene lookup returns CDR1 SGHNT and CDR2 YENEEA.

This chain connects TRBV6-5 to TRBJ1-2, with D perhaps matching TRBD1 (5 bases). Germline lookup yields CDR1 MNHEY and CDR2 SVGAGI. This CDR3 is built from 14 residues. With 8 bases removed from V and 4 bases from J, the gap between germline ends came to 17 bases. CDR3 residues: CASSRQISSYGYTF. In DNA form, the CDR3 reads TGTGCCAGCTCCCGACAGATCTCCTCCTATGGCTACACCTTC.

Here the CDR3 reads CASSPGQGGYEQYF. CDR3 nucleotide sequence: TGTGCCAGCAGTCCGGGACAGGGAGGCTACGAGCAGTACTTC. The chain employs TRBV27 and TRBJ2-7, with 9 nucleotides matching TRBD1. The CDR3 has 14 residues. Germline V lookup: CDR1 MNHEY, CDR2 SMNVEV (reference sequence). J was trimmed by 3 bases and V by 5 bases; bases with no gene match: 5.

The chain uses TRBV6-5 and TRBJ2-1; D is unclear. Germline lookup yields CDR1 MNHEY and CDR2 SVGAGI. This CDR3 has 11 residues. Trimming removed 6 bases at V and 2 bases at J, with 2 bases between. Here the CDR3 reads CASSAYNEQFF. As DNA, the CDR3 is TGTGCCAGCAGCGCCTACAATGAGCAGTTCTTC.

This clone was seen only a few times. CDR3 loop: CASSFLGLAGALEQYF. CDR3 nucleotides: TGTGCCAGCAGCTTTCTCGGACTAGCGGGGGCCCTCGAGCAGTACTTC. The chain uses TRBV5-5 and TRBJ2-7, with TRBD2 matching 13 bases. Losses at the gene ends were 2 bases for V and 6 bases for J; bases not matched to a gene: 8. This CDR3 comprises 16 residues. CDR1 and CDR2 (germline): SGHKS, YYEKEE (reference sequence). The full variable domain, with the rest looked up from reference TRBV5-5 and TRBJ2-7, is DAGVTQSPTHLIKTRGQQVTLRCSPISGHKSVSWYQQVLGQGPQFIFQYYEKEERGRGNFPDRFSARQFPNYSSELNVNALLLGDSALYLCASSFLGLAGALEQYFGPGTRLTVT.

The chain carries TRBV20-1 and TRBJ2-7, with a tentative D call TRBD2 (5 bases). Between the trimmed V and J ends, which lost 7 bases and 5 bases, there was a span of 12 bases. The CDR3 runs to 11 residues. Germline loops: CDR1 DFQATT, CDR2 SNEGSKA (reference sequence). The CDR3: CSVALGDEQYF. In DNA form, the CDR3 reads TGCAGTGTTGCCCTGGGAGACGAGCAGTACTTC.

The V gene is TRBV7-2, the J gene TRBJ2-7; D perhaps matches TRBD2 (7 bases). The CDR3 is 15 residues long. Looked up from germline, CDR1 is SGHTA and CDR2 is FQGNSA. Trimming removed 3 bases at V and 3 bases at J, with 15 bases between. This CDR3 is CASSFAGAPIYEQYF. CDR3 DNA sequence: TGTGCCAGCAGCTTCGCGGGGGCCCCGATCTACGAGCAGTACTTC.

The V and J genes are TRBV7-6 and TRBJ2-3, with no clear D. V lost 4 bases, J lost 6 bases, and 14 bases lay in between. CDR3 size: 14 residues. Per the germline V gene, CDR1 is SGHVS and CDR2 is FNYEAQ. The CDR3 DNA follows: TGTGCCAGCAGCTCCCGTGTAACCGCGGATACGCAGTATTTT. This gives the protein CASSSRVTADTQYF.

This chain joins TRBV6-5 and TRBJ1-5; TRBD1 might be the D (6 bases). CDR1 is MNHEY, CDR2 SVGAGI, per germline. This CDR3 spans 14 amino acids. With 5 bases removed from V and 3 bases from J, the gap between germline ends came to 11 bases. The CDR3 sequence: CASSTDRYNQPQHF. The CDR3 coding sequence is TGTGCCAGCAGTACTGACAGGTACAATCAGCCCCAGCATTTT.

The chain has TRBV15 and TRBJ2-1; 7 bases align to TRBD1. Looked up from germline, CDR1 is LNHNV and CDR2 is YYDKDF (reference sequence). The ends lost 1 base at V and 6 bases at J; junction bases unmatched: 9. The CDR3 loop spans 16 amino acids. CDR3 sequence: CATSRALTGPLNEQFF. The CDR3 DNA is TGTGCCACCAGCAGAGCCCTGACAGGGCCCCTCAATGAGCAGTTCTTC.

The chain joins TRBV5-1 to TRBJ1-6, with D unresolved. Germline CDR1 reads SGHRS; CDR2 reads YFSETQ. With 4 bases removed from V and 7 bases from J, the gap between germline ends came to 15 bases. The CDR3 loop spans 15 amino acids. The CDR3 region is CASSLGESRNSPLHF. For the CDR3, the DNA is TGCGCCAGCAGCCTAGGAGAAAGCCGGAATTCACCCCTCCACTTT.

The chain couples TRBV10-3 to TRBJ1-2; TRBD1 is a possible D gene (6 bases). The CDR3 spans 12 residues. Germline CDR1 is ENHRY and CDR2 is SYGVKD. Trimming pared 9 bases from V and 4 bases from J, leaving 12 bases between. The CDR3 is CAINDRFYGYTF. As DNA, the CDR3 is TGTGCCATTAACGACAGGTTCTATGGCTACACCTTC.

The V and J genes are TRBV5-4 and TRBJ2-5; 7 nucleotides match TRBD2. The DNA end is a closer match to TRBJ2-7, so the J assignment may be wrong. CDR1 and CDR2 from the germline V gene are SGHNT and YYREEE (reference sequence). This CDR3 is 15 amino acids long. CDR3 protein: CASSLGGGQHYEQYF. In nucleotides, the CDR3 is TGTGCCAGCAGCTTGGGCGGGGGTCAACATTACGAGCAGTACTTC.

The chain combines TRBV19 with TRBJ1-5; D uncertain. This CDR3 spans 13 amino acids. The ends were cut back, 2 bases at V and 5 bases at J, with 7 bases in the middle. CDR1 is LNHDA, CDR2 SQIVND, per germline (reference sequence). CDR3 loop: CASSIKRDQPQHF. As DNA, the CDR3 is TGTGCCAGTAGTATAAAGAGAGATCAGCCCCAGCATTTT.

This clone was picked up a small number of times. This rearrangement joins TRBV7-7 to TRBJ2-3, with D perhaps TRBD2 (5 bases). Trimming shortened V by 5 bases and J by 1 base, and 10 bases separated the two germline ends. The CDR3 is made up of 14 amino acids. Per germline, CDR1 SSHAT and CDR2 FNYEAQ (reference sequence). The CDR3 DNA follows: TGTGCCAGCAGCCAAGGACTTGGCACAGATACGCAGTATTTT. It translates to CASSQGLGTDTQYF.

The V gene is TRBV19, the J gene TRBJ1-3; no firm D call. V was pared by 6 bases and J by 0 bases, with 12 bases between. CDR1 is LNHDA and CDR2 is SQIVND in the germline V gene (reference sequence). The CDR3 contains 15 residues. The CDR3 DNA follows: TGTGCCAGTAGGATGGACGGGAGCTCTGGAAACACCATATATTTT. Amino acids: CASRMDGSSGNTIYF.

The chain is built from TRBV6-1 and TRBJ1-4; D not resolved. Looked up from germline, CDR1 is MNHNS and CDR2 is SASEGT. The CDR3 is made up of 15 amino acids. V lost 4 bases and J lost 0, with 9 bases in between. This CDR3 is CASSASGSTNEKLFF. The CDR3 region has the DNA TGTGCCAGCAGTGCCTCGGGGTCAACTAATGAAAAACTGTTTTTT.